This T cell receptor beta chain was obtained from a study of T cell changes during pregnancy in multiple sclerosis. V was trimmed by 5 bases and J by 5 bases, leaving 15 bases between them. Germline values: CDR1 PRHDT, CDR2 FYEKMQ (reference sequence). This CDR3 contains 15 residues. The table came from immunoSEQ multiplex PCR; TCRdb's copy has only in-frame clones and leaves some out. Of tens of thousands of clones in the sample, 89% were seen once. The V call is TRBV13, the J call TRBJ1-4, with a possible D match to TRBD1 (5 bases). The sequence was obtained from a female donor with multiple sclerosis, enrolled in a pregnancy study. Specimen: CD8+ T cells from peripheral blood mononuclear cells, collected in the second trimester of pregnancy. The CDR3 loop reads CASSNGGKGNEKLFF. The CDR3 DNA reads as TGTGCCAGCAGCAACGGCGGGAAGGGGAATGAAAAACTGTTTTTT.